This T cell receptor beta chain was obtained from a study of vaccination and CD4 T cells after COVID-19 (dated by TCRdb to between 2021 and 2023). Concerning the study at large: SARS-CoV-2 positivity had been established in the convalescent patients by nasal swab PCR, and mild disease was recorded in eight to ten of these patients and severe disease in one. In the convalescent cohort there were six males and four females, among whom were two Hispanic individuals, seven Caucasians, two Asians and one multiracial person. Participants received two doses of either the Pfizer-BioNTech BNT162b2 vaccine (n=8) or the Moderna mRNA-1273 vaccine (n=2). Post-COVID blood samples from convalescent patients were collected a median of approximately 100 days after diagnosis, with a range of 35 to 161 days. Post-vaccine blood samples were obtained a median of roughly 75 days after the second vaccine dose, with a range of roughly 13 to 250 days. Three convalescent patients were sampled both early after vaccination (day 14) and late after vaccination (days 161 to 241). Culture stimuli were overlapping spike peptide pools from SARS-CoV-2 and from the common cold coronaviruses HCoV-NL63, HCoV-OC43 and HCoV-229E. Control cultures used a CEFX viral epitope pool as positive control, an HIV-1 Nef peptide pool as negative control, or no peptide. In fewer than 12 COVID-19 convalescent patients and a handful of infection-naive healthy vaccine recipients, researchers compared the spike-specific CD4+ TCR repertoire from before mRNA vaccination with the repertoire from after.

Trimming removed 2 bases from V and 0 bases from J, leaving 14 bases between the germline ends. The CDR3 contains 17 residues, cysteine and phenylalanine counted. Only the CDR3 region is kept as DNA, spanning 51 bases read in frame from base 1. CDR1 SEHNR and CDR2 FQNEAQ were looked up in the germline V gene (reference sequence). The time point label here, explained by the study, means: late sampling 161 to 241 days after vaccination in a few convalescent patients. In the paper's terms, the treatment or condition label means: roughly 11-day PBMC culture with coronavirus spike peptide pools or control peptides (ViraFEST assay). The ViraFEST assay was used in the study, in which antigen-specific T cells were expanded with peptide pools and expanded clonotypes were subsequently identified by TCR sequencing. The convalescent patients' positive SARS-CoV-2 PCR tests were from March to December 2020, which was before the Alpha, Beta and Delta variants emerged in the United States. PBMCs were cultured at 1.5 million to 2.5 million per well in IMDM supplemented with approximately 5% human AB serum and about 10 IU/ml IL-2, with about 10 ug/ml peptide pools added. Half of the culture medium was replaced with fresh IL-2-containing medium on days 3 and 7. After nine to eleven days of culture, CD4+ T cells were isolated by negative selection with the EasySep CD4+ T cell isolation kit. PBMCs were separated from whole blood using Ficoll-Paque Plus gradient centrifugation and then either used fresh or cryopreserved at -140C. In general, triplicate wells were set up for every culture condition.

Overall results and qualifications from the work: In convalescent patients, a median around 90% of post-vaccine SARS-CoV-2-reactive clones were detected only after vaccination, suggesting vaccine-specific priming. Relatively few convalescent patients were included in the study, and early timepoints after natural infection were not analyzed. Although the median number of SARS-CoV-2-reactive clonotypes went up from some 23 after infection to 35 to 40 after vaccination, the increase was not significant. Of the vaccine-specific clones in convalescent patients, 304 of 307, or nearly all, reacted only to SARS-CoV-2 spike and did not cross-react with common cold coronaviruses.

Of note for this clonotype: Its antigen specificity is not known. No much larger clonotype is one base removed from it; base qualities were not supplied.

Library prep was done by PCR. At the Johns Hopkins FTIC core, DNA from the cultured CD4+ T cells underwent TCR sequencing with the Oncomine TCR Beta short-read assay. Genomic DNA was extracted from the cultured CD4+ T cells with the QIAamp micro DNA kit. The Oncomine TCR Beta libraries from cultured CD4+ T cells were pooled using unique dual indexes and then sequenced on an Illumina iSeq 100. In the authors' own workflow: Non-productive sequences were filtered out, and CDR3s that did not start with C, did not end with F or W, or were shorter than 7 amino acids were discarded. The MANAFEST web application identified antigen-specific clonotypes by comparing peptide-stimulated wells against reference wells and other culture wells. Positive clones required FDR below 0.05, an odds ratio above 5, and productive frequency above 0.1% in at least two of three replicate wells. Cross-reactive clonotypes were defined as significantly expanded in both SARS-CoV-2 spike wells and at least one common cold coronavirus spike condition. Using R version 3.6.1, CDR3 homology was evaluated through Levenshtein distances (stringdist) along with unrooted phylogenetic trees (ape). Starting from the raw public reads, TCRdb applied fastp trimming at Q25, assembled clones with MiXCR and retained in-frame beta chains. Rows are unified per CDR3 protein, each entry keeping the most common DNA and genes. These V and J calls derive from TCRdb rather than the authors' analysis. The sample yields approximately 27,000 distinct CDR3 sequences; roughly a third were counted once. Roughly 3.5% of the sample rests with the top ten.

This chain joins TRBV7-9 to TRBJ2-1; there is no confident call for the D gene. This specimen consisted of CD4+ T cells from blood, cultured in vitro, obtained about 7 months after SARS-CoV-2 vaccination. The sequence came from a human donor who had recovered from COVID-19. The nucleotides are TGTGCCAGCAGCTTACGACGTAGTCGTAACTCCTACAATGAGCAGTTCTTC. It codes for CASSLRRSRNSYNEQFF.